This TCR beta chain derives from a study of blood T cell repertoires in COVID-19. Study at large: Nucleic acid was either cDNA or gDNA, and it came from T cells, B-cell-depleted T cells, or PBMCs.

The CDR3 is made up of 14 amino acids. V gave up 2 bases and J gave up 7 bases; unmatched junction bases: 8. Germline values: CDR1 SGHAT, CDR2 FQNNGV. Original handling: Researchers report that nucleated cell counts were estimated from reference gene primer amplification. Data came from immunoSEQ multiplex PCR; TCRdb stores just in-frame clones and leaves some out. D and trimming come from the DNA, and the V and J calls and clone size come from that table. The table has about 250,000 clones, around 83% seen once. This TCR derives from a man between 35 and 55 years old with active or convalescent COVID-19. The sample was peripheral blood. This sequence joins TRBV11-2 and TRBJ2-7; 7 bases are a match to TRBD1. CDR3 coding DNA: TGTGCCAGCAGCTTATCAGAGGGGGCTGGAGAGCAGTACTTC. This translates into CASSLSEGAGEQYF. Using reference TRBV11-2 and TRBJ2-7 for the parts outside the CDR3, the full variable domain is EAGVAQSPRYKIIEKRQSVAFWCNPISGHATLYWYQQILGQGPKLLIQFQNNGVVDDSQLPKDRFSAERLKGVDSTLKIQPAKLEDSAVYLCASSLSEGAGEQYFGPGTRLTVT.